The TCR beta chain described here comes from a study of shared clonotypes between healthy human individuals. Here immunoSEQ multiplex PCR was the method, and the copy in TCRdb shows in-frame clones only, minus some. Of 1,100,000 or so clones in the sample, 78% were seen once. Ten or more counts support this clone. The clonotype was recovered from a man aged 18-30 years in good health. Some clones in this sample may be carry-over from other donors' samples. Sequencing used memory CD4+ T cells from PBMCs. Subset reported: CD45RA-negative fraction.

CDR3 nucleotides: TGTGCCAGCAGCTTGTTGGGGGGACGGAACACTGAAGCTTTCTTT. Its translation is CASSLLGGRNTEAFF. V gene TRBV5-6 combines with J gene TRBJ1-1, with D possibly being TRBD1 (5 bases). There are 15 residues in the CDR3. Germline CDR1 and CDR2: SGHDT and YYEEEE. Trimming stripped 1 base from V and 1 base from J, with 11 bases between.